This TCR beta chain came from a study of blood T cell repertoires in COVID-19. Using immunoSEQ multiplex PCR, the repertoire was profiled, and TCRdb retains in-frame clones only, with some absent. The sample has some 150,000 clones, approximately 85% seen once. Trimming pared 4 bases from V and 0 bases from J, leaving 12 bases between. Germline CDR1 reads KGHSH; CDR2 reads LQKENI. CDR3 length: 15 amino acids. This chain joins TRBV18 and TRBJ1-2, with a possible D match to TRBD1 (5 bases). This sequence originates from a man aged 55 to 69 who had recovered from COVID-19. The material sequenced was peripheral blood. The CDR3 sequence is CASSLDSVANYGYTF. DNA of the CDR3: TGTGCCAGCTCACTCGACAGTGTAGCTAACTATGGCTACACCTTC. Complete variable domain (other parts from reference TRBV18 and TRBJ1-2): NAGVMQNPRHLVRRRGQEARLRCSPMKGHSHVYWYRQLPEEGLKFMVYLQKENIIDESGMPKERFSAEFPKEGPSILRIQQVVRGDSAAYFCASSLDSVANYGYTFGSGTRLTVV.